Here is one T cell receptor beta chain with its context. Antigen: not known. These data belong to a study of T cell responses to AZD1222 COVID-19 vaccine. Study findings and constraints: CD4 TCRs associated with vaccination spanned spike, dominating at 160-218 and 743-854.

The length of the CDR3 is 13 residues. Germline V gene sequence: CDR1 WNHNN, CDR2 SYGVQD (reference sequence). Trimming cost V 3 bases and J 3 bases; bases outside gene matches: 1. The data were produced by immunoSEQ multiplex PCR, yet TCRdb's version contains in-frame clones alone and is incomplete. This repertoire shows roughly 140,000 clones, approximately 90% found once; its top ten account for about 3.1%. This TCR derives from an adult who received the AZD1222 COVID-19 vaccine. Material: peripheral blood, obtained 28 days after the second AZD1222 dose. The chain uses TRBV10-1 and TRBJ2-5; TRBD2 aligns across 7 bases. CDR3 region: CASSDAGEETQYF. CDR3 sequence (DNA): TGCGCCAGCAGTGATGCGGGGGAAGAGACCCAGTACTTC.